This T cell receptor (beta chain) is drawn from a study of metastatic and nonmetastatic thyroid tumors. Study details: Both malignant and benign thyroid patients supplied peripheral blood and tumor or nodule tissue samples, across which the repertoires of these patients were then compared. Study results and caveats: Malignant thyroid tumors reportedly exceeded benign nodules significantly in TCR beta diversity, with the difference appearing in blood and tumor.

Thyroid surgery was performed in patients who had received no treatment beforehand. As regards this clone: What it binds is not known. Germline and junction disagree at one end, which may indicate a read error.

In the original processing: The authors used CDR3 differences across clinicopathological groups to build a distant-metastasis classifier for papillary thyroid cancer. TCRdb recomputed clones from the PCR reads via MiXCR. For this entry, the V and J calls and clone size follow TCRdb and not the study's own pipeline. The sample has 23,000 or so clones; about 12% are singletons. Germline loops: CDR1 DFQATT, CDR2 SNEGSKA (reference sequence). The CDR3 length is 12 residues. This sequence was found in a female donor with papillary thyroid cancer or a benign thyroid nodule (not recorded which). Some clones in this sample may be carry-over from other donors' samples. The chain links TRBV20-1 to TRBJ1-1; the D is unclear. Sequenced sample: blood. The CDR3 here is CSARARNTEAFF. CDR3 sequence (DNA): TGCAGTGCCAGAGCACGCAACACTGAAGCTTTCTTT.